A single sample is the source of the 15 T cell receptor beta chains below, sequenced in a study of cytomegalovirus exposure and HLA in healthy donors. Assay used: immunoSEQ multiplex PCR; TCRdb lists only in-frame clones, some missing. Altogether some 130,000 clones are present, roughly nine tenths being singletons, with the ten largest covering 1% to 1.5%. The sequenced sample was PBMCs. The receptors originated from a woman younger than 30 in good health and CMV-seronegative.

The V call is TRBV5-5, the J call TRBJ1-4; 8 positions match TRBD1. The CDR3 covers 14 residues. The germline V gene has CDR1 SGHKS and CDR2 YYEKEE (reference sequence). J gave up 8 bases and V 4 bases, and 7 bases lay outside the gene matches. This CDR3 reads CASSPGGAGEKLFF. Written as DNA, the CDR3 is TGTGCCAGCAGCCCAGGGGGCGCTGGGGAAAAACTGTTTTTT.

V is TRBV5-6 and J is TRBJ1-2, with a tentative D call TRBD1 (6 bases). Trimming pared 4 bases from V and 8 bases from J, leaving 21 bases between. CDR1 is SGHDT and CDR2 is YYEEEE in the germline V gene. This CDR3 is built from 15 residues. Written as DNA, the CDR3 is TGTGCCAGCAGCGGGACCCCGGGGGGGGGCCGGGGCTACACCTTC. Translated, it gives CASSGTPGGGRGYTF.

This sequence joins TRBV19 and TRBJ2-3; perhaps TRBD1 as D (5 bases). Trimming took 7 bases from V and 1 from J, leaving 9 bases between them. The germline gives CDR1 LNHDA, CDR2 SQIVND (reference sequence). The CDR3 has 13 amino acids. CDR3 nucleotide sequence: TGTGCCAGTAACAGGTTGGGCACAGATACGCAGTATTTT. Protein product: CASNRLGTDTQYF.

The chain is built from TRBV6-5 and TRBJ2-3; D is perhaps TRBD2 (5 bases). CDR1 MNHEY and CDR2 SVGAGI come from the germline V gene. The CDR3 is 14 residues long. Deletions cut 3 bases from V and 6 bases from J, with 13 bases between. In DNA form, the CDR3 reads TGTGCCAGCAGTTATAGGGTCCCGGGGGATACGCAGTATTTT. Protein: CASSYRVPGDTQYF.

The CDR3 nucleotides read TGTGCCAGTAGTACCAGGATTAGTTATGGCTACACCTTC. Translating gives CASSTRISYGYTF. V gene TRBV19 combines with J gene TRBJ1-2; unclear D gene. Germline V gene data show CDR1 as LNHDA and CDR2 as SQIVND (reference sequence). The CDR3 spans 13 residues. V was cut by 4 bases and J by 5 bases, with 11 bases left in between.

The chain combines TRBV27 with TRBJ1-5; perhaps TRBD1 as D (6 bases). V lost 0 bases to trimming and J lost 7 bases, with 10 bases between them. The CDR3 extends over 14 amino acids. Per the germline V gene, CDR1 is MNHEY and CDR2 is SMNVEV (reference sequence). The CDR3 nucleotides are TGTGCCAGCAGTTTATCCGGGGGGGGCCAGCCCCAGCATTTT. It yields the protein CASSLSGGGQPQHF.

The chain carries TRBV4-1 and TRBJ2-7; 7 nucleotides line up with TRBD2. This CDR3 has 16 amino acids. J was trimmed by 9 bases and V by 1 base; bases with no gene match: 15. CDR1 and CDR2 (germline): MGHRA, YSYEKL. The CDR3 protein is CASSQAFGGSPGGQYF. In DNA form, the CDR3 reads TGCGCCAGCAGCCAAGCCTTCGGGGGGTCCCCCGGGGGGCAGTACTTC.

This chain links TRBV18 with TRBJ1-2; tentative D call: TRBD1 (6 bases). V gave up 3 bases and J gave up 3 bases, with 11 bases separating them. Germline V gives CDR1 KGHSH, CDR2 LQKENI. This CDR3 is built from 14 residues. The CDR3, as DNA: TGTGCCAGCTCACCCACAGGGATAGACTATGGCTACACCTTC. Translating it yields CASSPTGIDYGYTF.

This chain uses TRBV29-1 with TRBJ2-3, with D uncertain. Germline V gene sequence: CDR1 SQVTM, CDR2 ANQGSEA. Trimming took off 7 bases at V and 3 bases at J, with 11 bases between the two ends. CDR3 length: 12 amino acids. The CDR3 coding sequence is TGCAGCGCCCAAGCATTTACAGATACGCAGTATTTT. Its protein is CSAQAFTDTQYF.

This chain connects TRBV18 to TRBJ2-5, with D perhaps matching TRBD2 (5 bases). Germline loops: CDR1 KGHSH, CDR2 LQKENI. The length of the CDR3 is 14 residues. V lost 3 bases and J 2 bases, leaving 10 bases between the germline ends. The CDR3 region is CASSPSRGQETQYF. Written as DNA, the CDR3 is TGTGCCAGCTCACCCTCCCGGGGTCAAGAGACCCAGTACTTC.

The rearrangement uses TRBV14 and TRBJ1-1; D is unresolved. This CDR3 region has 15 residues. Trimming took off 1 base at V and 4 bases at J, with 13 bases between the two ends. Germline V gene sequence: CDR1 SGHDN, CDR2 FVKESK. For the CDR3, the DNA is TGTGCCAGCAGCCAAGTCGCCGGTCCCGGCACTGAAGCTTTCTTT. It codes for CASSQVAGPGTEAFF.

This CDR3 is CASSFPKAGGAGDTQYF. The CDR3 DNA is TGTGCCAGCAGCTTTCCGAAAGCGGGGGGGGCCGGAGATACGCAGTATTTT. The chain uses TRBV11-1 and TRBJ2-3; 10 nucleotides agree with TRBD2. The V gene end was trimmed by 3 bases and the J gene end by 5 bases; junction bases not matched to a gene: 11. Germline CDR1 SGHAT, CDR2 FQDESV (reference sequence). The CDR3 consists of 17 residues.

The rearrangement joins TRBV5-1 to TRBJ2-7; D is uncertain. Trimming took off 4 bases at V and 6 bases at J, with 8 bases between the two ends. This CDR3 is built from 11 residues. From germline, CDR1 is SGHRS and CDR2 YFSETQ. The CDR3 bases are TGCGCCAGCAGCGACTCCCGCGAGCAGTACTTC. This sequence encodes CASSDSREQYF.

This chain uses TRBV6-5 with TRBJ1-1; a weak D match, TRBD1 (5 bases). The CDR3 covers 14 residues. With 2 bases removed from V and 3 bases from J, the gap between germline ends came to 10 bases. In germline, CDR1 is MNHEY, CDR2 SVGAGI. In DNA form, the CDR3 reads TGTGCCAGCAGTTACACCTGGGGGGACACTGAAGCTTTCTTT. Amino acid sequence: CASSYTWGDTEAFF.

The chain carries TRBV11-1 and TRBJ1-1; TRBD1 is a possible D gene (5 bases). V gave up 5 bases and J gave up 6 bases, with 13 bases separating them. The CDR3 contains 13 residues. CDR1 and CDR2 (germline): SGHAT, FQDESV (reference sequence). Here the CDR3 reads CASSLSPGAEAFF. The CDR3 DNA follows: TGTGCCAGCAGCCTAAGTCCGGGGGCTGAAGCTTTCTTT.